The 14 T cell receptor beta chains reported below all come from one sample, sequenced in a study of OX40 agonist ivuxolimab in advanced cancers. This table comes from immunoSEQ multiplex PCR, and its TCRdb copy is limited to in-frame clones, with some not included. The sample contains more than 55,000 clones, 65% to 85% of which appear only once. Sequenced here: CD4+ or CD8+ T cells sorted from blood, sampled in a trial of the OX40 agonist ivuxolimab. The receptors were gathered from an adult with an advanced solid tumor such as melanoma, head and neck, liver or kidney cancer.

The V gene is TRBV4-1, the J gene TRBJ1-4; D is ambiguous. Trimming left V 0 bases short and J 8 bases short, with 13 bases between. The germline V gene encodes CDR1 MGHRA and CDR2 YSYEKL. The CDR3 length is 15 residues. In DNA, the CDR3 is TGCGCCAGCAGCCAAGATCAAGGCACTGGGGAAAAACTGTTTTTT. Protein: CASSQDQGTGEKLFF.

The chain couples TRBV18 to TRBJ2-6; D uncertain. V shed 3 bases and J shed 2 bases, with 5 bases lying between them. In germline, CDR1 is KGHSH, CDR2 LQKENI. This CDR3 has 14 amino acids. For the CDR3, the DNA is TGTGCCAGCTCACCGTTGACTGGGGCCAACGTCCTGACTTTC. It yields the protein CASSPLTGANVLTF.

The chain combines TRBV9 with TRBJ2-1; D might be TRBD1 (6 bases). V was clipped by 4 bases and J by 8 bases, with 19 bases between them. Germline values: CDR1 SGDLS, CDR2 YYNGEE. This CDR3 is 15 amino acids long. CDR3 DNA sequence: TGTGCCAGCAGCTCCCGGGACAAACTGAGGGATGAGCAGTTCTTC. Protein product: CASSSRDKLRDEQFF.

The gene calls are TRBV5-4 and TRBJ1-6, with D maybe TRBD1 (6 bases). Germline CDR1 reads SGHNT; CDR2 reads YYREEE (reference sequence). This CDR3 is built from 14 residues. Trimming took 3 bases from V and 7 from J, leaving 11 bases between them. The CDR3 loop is CASSSGQTNSPLHF. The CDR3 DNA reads TGTGCCAGCAGCTCGGGACAAACAAATTCACCCCTCCACTTT.

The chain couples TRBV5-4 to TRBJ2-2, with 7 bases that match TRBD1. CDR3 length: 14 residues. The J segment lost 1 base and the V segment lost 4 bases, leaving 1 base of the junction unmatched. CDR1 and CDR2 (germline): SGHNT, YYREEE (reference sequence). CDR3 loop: CASSGTENTGELFF. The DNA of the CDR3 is TGTGCCAGCAGCGGGACAGAGAACACCGGGGAGCTGTTTTTT.

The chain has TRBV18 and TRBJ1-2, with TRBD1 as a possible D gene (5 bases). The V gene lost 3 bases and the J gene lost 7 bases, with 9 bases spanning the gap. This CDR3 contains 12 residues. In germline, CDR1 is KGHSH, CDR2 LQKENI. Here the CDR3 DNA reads TGTGCCAGCTCACCGGGGGAGAGTGGCTACACCTTC. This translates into CASSPGESGYTF.

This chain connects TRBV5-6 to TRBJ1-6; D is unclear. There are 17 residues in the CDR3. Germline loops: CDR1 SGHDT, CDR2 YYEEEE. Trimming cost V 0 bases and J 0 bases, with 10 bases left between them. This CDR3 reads CASSLVRGSSYNSPLHF. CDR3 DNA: TGTGCCAGCAGCTTGGTAAGAGGCAGCTCCTATAATTCACCCCTCCACTTT.

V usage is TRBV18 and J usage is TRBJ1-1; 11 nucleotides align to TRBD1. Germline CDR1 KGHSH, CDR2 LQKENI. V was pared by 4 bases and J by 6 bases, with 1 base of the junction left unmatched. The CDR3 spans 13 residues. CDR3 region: CASSLDRGPEAFF. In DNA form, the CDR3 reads TGTGCCAGCTCACTGGACAGGGGGCCTGAAGCTTTCTTT.

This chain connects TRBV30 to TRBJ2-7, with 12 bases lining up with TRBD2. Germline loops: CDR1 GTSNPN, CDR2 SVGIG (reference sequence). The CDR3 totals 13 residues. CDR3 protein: CATLAGGHYEQYF. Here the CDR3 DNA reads TGTGCGACACTAGCGGGAGGTCACTACGAGCAGTACTTC.

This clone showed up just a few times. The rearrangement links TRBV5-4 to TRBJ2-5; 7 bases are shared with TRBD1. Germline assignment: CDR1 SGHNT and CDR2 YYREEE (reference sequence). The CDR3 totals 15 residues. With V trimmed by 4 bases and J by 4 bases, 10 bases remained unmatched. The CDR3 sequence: CASSINRGSGETQYF. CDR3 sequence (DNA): TGTGCCAGCAGCATCAACAGGGGATCAGGAGAGACCCAGTACTTC.

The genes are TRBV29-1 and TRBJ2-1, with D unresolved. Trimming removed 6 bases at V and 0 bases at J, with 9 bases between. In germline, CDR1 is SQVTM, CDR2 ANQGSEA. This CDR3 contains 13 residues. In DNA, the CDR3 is TGCAGCGTAGCGACAAACTCCTACAATGAGCAGTTCTTC. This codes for CSVATNSYNEQFF.

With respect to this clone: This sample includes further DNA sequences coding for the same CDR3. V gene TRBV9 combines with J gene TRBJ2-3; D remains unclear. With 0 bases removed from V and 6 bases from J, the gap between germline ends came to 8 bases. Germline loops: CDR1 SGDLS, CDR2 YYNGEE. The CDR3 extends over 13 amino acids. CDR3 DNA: TGTGCCAGCAGCGTAGCCTCGCCCGATACGCAGTATTTT. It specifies CASSVASPDTQYF.

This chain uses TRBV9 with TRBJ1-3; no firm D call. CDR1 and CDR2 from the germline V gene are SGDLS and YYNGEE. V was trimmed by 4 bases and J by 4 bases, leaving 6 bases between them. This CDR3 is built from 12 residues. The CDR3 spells CASSPRGNTIYF. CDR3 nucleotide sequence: TGTGCCAGCAGCCCCCGAGGAAACACCATATATTTT. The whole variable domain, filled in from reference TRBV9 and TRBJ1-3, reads DSGVTQTPKHLITATGQRVTLRCSPRSGDLSVYWYQQSLDQGLQFLIQYYNGEERAKGNILERFSAQQFPDLHSELNLSSLELGDSALYFCASSPRGNTIYFGEGSWLTVV.

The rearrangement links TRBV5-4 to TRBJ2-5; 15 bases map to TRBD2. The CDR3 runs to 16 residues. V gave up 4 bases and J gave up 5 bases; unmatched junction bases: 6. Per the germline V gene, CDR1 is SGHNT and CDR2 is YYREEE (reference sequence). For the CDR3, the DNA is TGTGCCAGCAGCAGGACTAGCGGGGGGGCAGGGGAGACCCAGTACTTC. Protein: CASSRTSGGAGETQYF.